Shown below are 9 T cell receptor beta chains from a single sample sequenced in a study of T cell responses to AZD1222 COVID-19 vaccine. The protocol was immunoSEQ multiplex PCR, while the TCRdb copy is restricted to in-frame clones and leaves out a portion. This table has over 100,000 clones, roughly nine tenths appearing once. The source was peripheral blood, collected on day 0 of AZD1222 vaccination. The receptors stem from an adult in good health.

CDR3 nucleotide sequence: TGTGCCAGCTCTAATGACAGATCTAACTATGGCTACACCTTC. Encoded protein: CASSNDRSNYGYTF. V is TRBV18 and J is TRBJ1-2, with D perhaps TRBD1 (5 bases). The ends were cut back, 6 bases at V and 0 bases at J, with 11 bases in the middle. CDR1 is KGHSH and CDR2 is LQKENI in the germline V gene. This CDR3 has 14 amino acids.

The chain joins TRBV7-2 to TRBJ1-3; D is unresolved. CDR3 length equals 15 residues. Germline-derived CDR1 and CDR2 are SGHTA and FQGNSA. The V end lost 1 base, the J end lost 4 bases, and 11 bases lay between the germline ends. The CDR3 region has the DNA TGTGCCAGCAGCTTAGTTGGGTCTCCGGGAAACACCATATATTTT. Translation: CASSLVGSPGNTIYF.

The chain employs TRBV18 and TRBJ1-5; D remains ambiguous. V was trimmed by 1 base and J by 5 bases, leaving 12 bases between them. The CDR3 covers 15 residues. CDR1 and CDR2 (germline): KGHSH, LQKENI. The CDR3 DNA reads TGTGCCAGCTCACCACAAGGTCTTGGGGATCAGCCCCAGCATTTT. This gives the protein CASSPQGLGDQPQHF.

The CDR3: CASSLSGGWADTQYF. In nucleotides, the CDR3 is TGTGCCAGCAGCTTAAGCGGGGGTTGGGCAGATACGCAGTATTTT. This chain uses TRBV7-2 with TRBJ2-3, with 8 positions matching TRBD2. The CDR3 is made up of 15 amino acids. The V gene end was trimmed by 2 bases and the J gene end by 4 bases; junction bases not matched to a gene: 5. From germline, CDR1 is SGHTA and CDR2 FQGNSA.

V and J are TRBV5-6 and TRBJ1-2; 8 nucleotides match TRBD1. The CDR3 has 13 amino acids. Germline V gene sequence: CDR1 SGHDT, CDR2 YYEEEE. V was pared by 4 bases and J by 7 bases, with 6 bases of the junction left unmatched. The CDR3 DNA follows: TGTGCCAGCAGCCTGGGACAGGTTGGTGGCTACACCTTC. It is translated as CASSLGQVGGYTF.

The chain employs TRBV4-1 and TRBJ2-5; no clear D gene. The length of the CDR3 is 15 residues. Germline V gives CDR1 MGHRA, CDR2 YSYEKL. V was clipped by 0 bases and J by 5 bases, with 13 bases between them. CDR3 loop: CASSQDHGYGETQYF. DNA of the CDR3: TGCGCCAGCAGCCAAGATCACGGTTATGGGGAGACCCAGTACTTC.

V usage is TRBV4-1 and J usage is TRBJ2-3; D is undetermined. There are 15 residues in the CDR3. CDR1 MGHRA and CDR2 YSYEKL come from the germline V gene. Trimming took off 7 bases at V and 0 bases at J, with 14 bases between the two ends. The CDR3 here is CASTMRSWSTDTQYF. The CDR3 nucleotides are TGCGCCAGCACAATGCGGAGCTGGAGCACAGATACGCAGTATTTT.

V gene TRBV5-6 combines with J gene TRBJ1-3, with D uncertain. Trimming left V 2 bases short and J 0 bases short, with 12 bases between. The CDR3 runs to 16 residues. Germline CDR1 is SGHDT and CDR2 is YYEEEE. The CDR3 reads CASSFQFALSGNTIYF. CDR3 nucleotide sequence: TGTGCCAGCAGCTTTCAGTTTGCCCTCTCTGGAAACACCATATATTTT.

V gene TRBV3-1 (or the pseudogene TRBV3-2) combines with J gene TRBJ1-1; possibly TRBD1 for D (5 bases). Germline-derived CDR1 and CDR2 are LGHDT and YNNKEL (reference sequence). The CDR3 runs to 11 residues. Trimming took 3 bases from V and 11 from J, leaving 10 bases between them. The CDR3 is CASSQGPWAFF. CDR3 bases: TGTGCCAGCAGCCAGGGACCTTGGGCTTTCTTT.